A selection of T cell receptor beta chains follows, all from one sample in a study of cytomegalovirus exposure and HLA in healthy donors. Sequencing used immunoSEQ multiplex PCR; TCRdb keeps in-frame clones, though not all of them. The sample holds approximately 170,000 clones, around 85% seen once. The sequenced sample was PBMCs. These receptors all come from a man aged 18 to 30 in good health and CMV-seropositive. Each CDR3 is given with its conserved first and last residue. A D gene is named only where the DNA matches it firmly. Clone sizes are given selectively: once, few, many, or a class where the clone is expanded.

D	V	size	J	CDR3
.	TRBV28	.	TRBJ1-2	CASSLEQEGYGYTF
TRBD1	TRBV4-1	.	TRBJ1-1	CASSAPGQGKSEAFF
TRBD2	TRBV5-1	.	TRBJ2-3	CASSLEGVGGAADTQYF
.	TRBV5-1	.	TRBJ2-2	CASVREGAAGELFF
.	TRBV30	.	TRBJ1-1	CAWSVPRFNTEAFF
.	TRBV6-5	.	TRBJ2-7	CASSFDREVYEQYF
.	TRBV7-2	.	TRBJ1-2	CASSFTGKIGYTF
.	TRBV7-9	.	TRBJ2-7	CASSPGDGYSYEQYF
.	TRBV28	.	TRBJ2-5	CASRTPGYQETQYF
.	TRBV28	.	TRBJ1-2	CASSHSQGGGPYGYTF
TRBD1	TRBV6-1	.	TRBJ1-5	CASRTTGDASQPQHF
.	TRBV28	.	TRBJ2-5	CASIQPGQQETQYF
TRBD2	TRBV5-4	.	TRBJ2-5	CASSLYASGLRLGVETQYF
TRBD2	TRBV9	.	TRBJ2-7	CASSEGLAGAAGSYEQYF
.	TRBV6-1	.	TRBJ1-2	CASSELATRFYGYTF
TRBD2	TRBV18	.	TRBJ2-4	CASSPRRGRAGNIQYF
.	TRBV27	.	TRBJ2-1	CASSPQGSYNEQFF
.	TRBV13	.	TRBJ1-2	CASSLDREPGYTF
.	TRBV5-4	.	TRBJ2-2	CASSSDRNTGELFF
TRBD2	TRBV7-9	.	TRBJ2-5	CASSLGGLAGGLETQYF
TRBD1	TRBV5-1	.	TRBJ1-1	CASSPGQGRAEAFF
.	TRBV30	.	TRBJ1-4	CAWSVGAGTAEKLFF
TRBD2	TRBV27	few	TRBJ2-3	CASSFGRGGTDTQYF
.	TRBV2	.	TRBJ1-3	CASSRGLPSSGNTIYF
.	TRBV30	once	TRBJ2-4	CAWSVTGNIQYF
.	TRBV27	.	TRBJ1-4	CASSLLGGTNEKLFF
.	TRBV6-6	few	TRBJ2-7	CASSYGTTYEQYF
.	TRBV6-1	few	TRBJ1-2	CASSETPNYGYTF
TRBD1	TRBV15	once	TRBJ2-5	CATSRGGQYQETQYF
.	TRBV5-6	.	TRBJ2-5	CASSPRGTSTSQETQYF
TRBD1	TRBV27	.	TRBJ1-1	CASSLGTGGVNTEAFF
TRBD1	TRBV5-4	.	TRBJ2-5	CASSLGQGARETQYF
.	TRBV6-5	.	TRBJ1-2	CASSYSGEHYGYTF
TRBD2	TRBV5-4	.	TRBJ2-1	CASSPTSGNDEQFF
TRBD2	TRBV9	.	TRBJ2-7	CASSVAGLAGYEQYF
TRBD1	TRBV27	.	TRBJ1-2	CASSFRTGGSINYGYTF
TRBD1	TRBV28	.	TRBJ1-2	CASSPRVGQGDYGYTF
TRBD1	TRBV4-1	.	TRBJ1-4	CASSQPSWGTGFNEKLFF
TRBD1	TRBV5-5	.	TRBJ2-5	CASSLGTGGQETQYF
TRBD2	TRBV4-1	.	TRBJ2-2	CASSQLELASGELFF
TRBD1	TRBV6-1	few	TRBJ1-2	CASSEDRRWGFYGYTF
.	TRBV29-1	.	TRBJ1-1	CSVVGGGKAFF
TRBD1	TRBV28	few	TRBJ1-2	CMDGTDYGYTF
.	TRBV5-1	.	TRBJ2-7	CASSLDGTYEQYF
TRBD2	TRBV5-1	.	TRBJ2-3	CASSSGAGSYSTDTQYF